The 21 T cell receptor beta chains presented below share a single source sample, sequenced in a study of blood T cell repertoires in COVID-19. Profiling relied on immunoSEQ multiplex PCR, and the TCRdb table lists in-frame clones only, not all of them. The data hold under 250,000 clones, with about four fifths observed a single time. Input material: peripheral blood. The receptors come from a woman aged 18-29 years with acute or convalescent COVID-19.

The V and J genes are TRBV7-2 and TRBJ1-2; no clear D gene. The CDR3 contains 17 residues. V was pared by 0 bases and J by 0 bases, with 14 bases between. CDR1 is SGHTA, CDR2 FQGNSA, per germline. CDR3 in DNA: TGTGCCAGCAGCTTAGCTTCGACCGGGAACCCTAACTATGGCTACACCTTC. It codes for CASSLASTGNPNYGYTF.

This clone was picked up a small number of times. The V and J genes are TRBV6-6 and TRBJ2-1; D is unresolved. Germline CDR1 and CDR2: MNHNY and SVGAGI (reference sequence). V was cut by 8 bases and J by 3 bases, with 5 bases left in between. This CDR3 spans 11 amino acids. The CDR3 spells CASPNYNEQFF. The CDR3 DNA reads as TGTGCCAGCCCTAACTACAATGAGCAGTTCTTC.

As DNA, the CDR3 is TGCAGCGGAAGACTAGCGGGATCATACAATGAGCAGTTCTTC. It translates to CSGRLAGSYNEQFF. This chain joins TRBV29-1 and TRBJ2-1; 11 nucleotides match TRBD2. The CDR3 has 14 amino acids. Trimming took 7 bases from V and 4 from J; bases not matched to a gene: 6. CDR1 and CDR2 (germline): SQVTM, ANQGSEA.

The CDR3 sequence: CASSPGVNLNTEAFF. DNA of the CDR3: TGTGCCAGCAGCCCGGGGGTCAACCTCAACACTGAAGCTTTCTTT. V gene TRBV7-6 combines with J gene TRBJ1-1, with D possibly TRBD1 on 5 matching bases. The CDR3 is made up of 15 amino acids. V lost 5 bases to trimming and J lost 2 bases, with 15 bases between them. Germline V gene data show CDR1 as SGHVS and CDR2 as FNYEAQ.

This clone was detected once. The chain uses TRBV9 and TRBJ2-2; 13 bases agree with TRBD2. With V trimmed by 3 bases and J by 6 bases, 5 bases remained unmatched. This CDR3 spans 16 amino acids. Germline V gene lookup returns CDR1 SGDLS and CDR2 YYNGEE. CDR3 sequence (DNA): TGTGCCAGCAGCGGTGGACTAGCGGGAGTGCCCGGGGAGCTGTTTTTT. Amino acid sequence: CASSGGLAGVPGELFF. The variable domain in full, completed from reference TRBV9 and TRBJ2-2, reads DSGVTQTPKHLITATGQRVTLRCSPRSGDLSVYWYQQSLDQGLQFLIQYYNGEERAKGNILERFSAQQFPDLHSELNLSSLELGDSALYFCASSGGLAGVPGELFFGEGSRLTVL.

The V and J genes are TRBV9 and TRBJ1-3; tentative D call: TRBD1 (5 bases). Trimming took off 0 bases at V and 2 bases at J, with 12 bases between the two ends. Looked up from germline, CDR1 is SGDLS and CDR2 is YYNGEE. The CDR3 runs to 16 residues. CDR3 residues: CASSVGGGATGNTIYF. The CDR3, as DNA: TGTGCCAGCAGCGTAGGCGGAGGGGCTACTGGAAACACCATATATTTT.

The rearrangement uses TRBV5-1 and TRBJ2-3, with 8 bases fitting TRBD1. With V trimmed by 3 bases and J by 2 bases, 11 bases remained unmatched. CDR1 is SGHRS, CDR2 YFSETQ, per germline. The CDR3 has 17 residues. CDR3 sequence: CASSSQPGQGTTDTQYF. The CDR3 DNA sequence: TGCGCCAGCAGCTCCCAACCCGGACAGGGAACCACAGATACGCAGTATTTT.

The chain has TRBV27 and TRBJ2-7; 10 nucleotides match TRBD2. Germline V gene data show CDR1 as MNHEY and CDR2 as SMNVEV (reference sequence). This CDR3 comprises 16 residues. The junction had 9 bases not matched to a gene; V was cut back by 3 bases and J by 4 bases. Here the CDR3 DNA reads TGTGCCAGCAGTTTCCGGGGGCTAGCGGGGGAGTACGAGCAGTACTTC. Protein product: CASSFRGLAGEYEQYF.

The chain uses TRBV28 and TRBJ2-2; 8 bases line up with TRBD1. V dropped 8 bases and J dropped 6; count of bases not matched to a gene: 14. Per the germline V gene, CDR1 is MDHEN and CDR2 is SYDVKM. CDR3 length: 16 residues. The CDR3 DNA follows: TGTGCCAGCCAAAAACCGGGATGGACAGGGTCCGGGGAGCTGTTTTTT. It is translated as CASQKPGWTGSGELFF.

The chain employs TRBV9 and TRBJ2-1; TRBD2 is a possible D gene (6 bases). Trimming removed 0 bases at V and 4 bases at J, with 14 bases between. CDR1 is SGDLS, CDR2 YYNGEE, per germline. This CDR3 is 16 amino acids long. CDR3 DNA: TGTGCCAGCAGCGTAGCGGGCCCCGGAGGGTACAATGAGCAGTTCTTC. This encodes CASSVAGPGGYNEQFF.

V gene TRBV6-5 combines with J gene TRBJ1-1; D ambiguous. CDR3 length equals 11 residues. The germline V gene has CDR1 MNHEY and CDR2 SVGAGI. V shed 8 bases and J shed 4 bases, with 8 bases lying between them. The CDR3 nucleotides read TGTGCCAGCGGGCAGGTCACTGAAGCTTTCTTT. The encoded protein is CASGQVTEAFF.

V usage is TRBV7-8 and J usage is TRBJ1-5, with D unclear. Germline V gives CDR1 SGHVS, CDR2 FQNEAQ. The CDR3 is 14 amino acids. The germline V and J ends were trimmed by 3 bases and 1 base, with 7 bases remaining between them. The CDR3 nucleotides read TGTGCCAGCAGCTTCTGGGCGAGCAATCAGCCCCAGCATTTT. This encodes CASSFWASNQPQHF.

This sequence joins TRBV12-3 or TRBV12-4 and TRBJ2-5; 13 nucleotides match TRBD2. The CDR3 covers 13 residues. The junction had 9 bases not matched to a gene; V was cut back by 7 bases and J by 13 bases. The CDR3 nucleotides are TGTGCCAGCACCCAGACTAGCGGGGGGACGTGGTACTTC. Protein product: CASTQTSGGTWYF.

The CDR3 nucleotides read TGTGCCTGGAGTGTATCCTTCAGTAGCAATCAGCCCCAGCATTTT. It specifies CAWSVSFSSNQPQHF. V and J are TRBV30 and TRBJ1-5, with unresolved D. Germline lookup yields CDR1 GTSNPN and CDR2 SVGIG (reference sequence). Between the trimmed V and J ends, which lost 0 bases and 0 bases, there was a span of 9 bases. There are 15 residues in the CDR3.

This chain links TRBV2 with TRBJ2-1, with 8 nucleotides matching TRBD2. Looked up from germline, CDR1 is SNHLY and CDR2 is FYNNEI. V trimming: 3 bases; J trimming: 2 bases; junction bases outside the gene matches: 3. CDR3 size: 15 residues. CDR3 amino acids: CASSEGLVAYNEQFF. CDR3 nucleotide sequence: TGTGCCAGCAGTGAGGGACTAGTTGCCTACAATGAGCAGTTCTTC.

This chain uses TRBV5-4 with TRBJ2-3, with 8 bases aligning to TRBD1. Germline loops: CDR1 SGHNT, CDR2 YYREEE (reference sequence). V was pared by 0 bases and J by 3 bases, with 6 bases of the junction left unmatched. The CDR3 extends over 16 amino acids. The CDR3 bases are TGTGCCAGCAGCTTGGGCGGGACAGGTAGGACAGATACGCAGTATTTT. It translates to CASSLGGTGRTDTQYF.

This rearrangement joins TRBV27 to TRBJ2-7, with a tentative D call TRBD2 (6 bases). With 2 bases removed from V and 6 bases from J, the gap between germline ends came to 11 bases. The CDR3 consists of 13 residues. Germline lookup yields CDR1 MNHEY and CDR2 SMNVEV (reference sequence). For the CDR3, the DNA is TGTGCCAGCAGTTTAGGAGGGAGCAGCGAGCAGTACTTC. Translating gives CASSLGGSSEQYF.

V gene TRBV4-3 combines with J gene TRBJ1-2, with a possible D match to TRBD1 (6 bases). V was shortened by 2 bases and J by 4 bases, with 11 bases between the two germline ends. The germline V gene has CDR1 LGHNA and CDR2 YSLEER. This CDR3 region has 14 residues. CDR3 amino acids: CASSQPKTGYGYTF. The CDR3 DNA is TGCGCCAGCAGCCAACCAAAGACAGGCTATGGCTACACCTTC.

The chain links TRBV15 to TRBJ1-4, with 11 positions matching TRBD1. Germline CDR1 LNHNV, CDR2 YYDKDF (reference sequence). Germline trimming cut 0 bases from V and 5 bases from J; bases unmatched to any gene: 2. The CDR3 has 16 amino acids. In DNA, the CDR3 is TGTGCCACCAGCAGAGATCGGACAGGGGGCAATGAAAAACTGTTTTTT. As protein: CATSRDRTGGNEKLFF.

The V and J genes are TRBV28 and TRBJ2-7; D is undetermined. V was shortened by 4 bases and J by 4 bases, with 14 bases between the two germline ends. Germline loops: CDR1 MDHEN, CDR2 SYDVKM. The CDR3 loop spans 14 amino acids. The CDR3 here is CASSSPVLSYEQYF. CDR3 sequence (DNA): TGTGCCAGCAGTTCCCCCGTCCTGTCTTACGAGCAGTACTTC.

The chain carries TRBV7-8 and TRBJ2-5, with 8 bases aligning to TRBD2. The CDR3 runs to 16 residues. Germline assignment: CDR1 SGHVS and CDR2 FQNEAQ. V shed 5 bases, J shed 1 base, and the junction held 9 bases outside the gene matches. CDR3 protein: CASSLLPAGAQETQYF. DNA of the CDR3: TGTGCCAGCAGCCTACTCCCAGCGGGAGCCCAAGAGACCCAGTACTTC.